This passage covers 5 T cell receptor beta chains from one sample sequenced in a study of shared clonotypes between healthy human individuals. Clones were read by immunoSEQ multiplex PCR, and TCRdb kept only the in-frame ones, dropping some. In the table there are roughly 660,000 clones, about nine tenths of which are singletons. The sequenced material came from memory CD8+ T cells from PBMCs. Subset: CD45RO+ cells pooled with CCR7-negative TemRA cells. These receptors all stem from a man younger than 35 in good health. Some clones in this sample may be carry-over from other donors' samples.

The gene calls are TRBV15 and TRBJ2-7; 7 nucleotides agree with TRBD1. The CDR3 runs 16 residues. Per the germline V gene, CDR1 is LNHNV and CDR2 is YYDKDF (reference sequence). The trim removed 5 bases at V and 0 bases at J, leaving 10 bases unmatched. CDR3 coding DNA: TGTGCCACCAGCCCCCGACGACAGGGCCTCTCCTACGAGCAGTACTTC. Protein sequence: CATSPRRQGLSYEQYF.

The chain's CDR3 is CSVGAPKRGSRGDTQYF. The CDR3 region has the DNA TGCAGCGTGGGGGCCCCCAAGCGGGGGAGTCGGGGAGATACGCAGTATTTT. The chain employs TRBV29-1 and TRBJ2-3; 8 bases map to TRBD2. The ends lost 6 bases at V and 5 bases at J; junction bases unmatched: 19. The V gene's germline CDR1 is SQVTM and CDR2 ANQGSEA. The CDR3 sequence is 17 residues long.

Notes on this clone: A single base is all that separates this from a far larger clone, so a read error is likely. The sample carries other DNA sequences with the same CDR3. This sequence joins TRBV27 and TRBJ1-5, with D uncertain. The germline V gene encodes CDR1 MNHEY and CDR2 SMNVEV (reference sequence). Trimming shortened V by 7 bases and J by 0 bases, and 16 bases separated the two germline ends. The CDR3 is made up of 16 amino acids. The CDR3 loop is CASTPYGPASNQPQHF. The CDR3 DNA sequence: TGTGCCAGCACTCCTTATGGGCCAGCTAGCAATCAGCCCCAGCATTTT.

This clone was found a few times. The V call is TRBV5-4, the J call TRBJ1-2, with a weak D call TRBD1 (6 bases). V gave up 3 bases and J gave up 8 bases, with 11 bases separating them. The CDR3 runs 12 residues. Per germline, CDR1 SGHNT and CDR2 YYREEE (reference sequence). CDR3 amino acids: CASSWEGQGYTF. The DNA for the CDR3 is TGTGCCAGCAGCTGGGAAGGACAGGGCTACACCTTC.

This sequence joins TRBV28 and TRBJ2-7; 8 bases agree with TRBD1. From germline, CDR1 is MDHEN and CDR2 SYDVKM. The V segment lost 6 bases and the J segment 6 bases; nucleotides outside the gene matches: 7. The CDR3 contains 13 residues. This CDR3 is CASSYGTGFEQYF. DNA of the CDR3: TGTGCCAGCAGCTATGGGACAGGTTTCGAGCAGTACTTC.